These 16 T cell receptor beta chains were all obtained from the same sample, sequenced in a study of lymphopenia after photon versus proton radiotherapy. Clones were sequenced by immunoSEQ multiplex PCR, and TCRdb holds only the in-frame ones, with some missing. The sample yields 50,000 to 60,000 clones, roughly 90% seen once. The specimen comprised peripheral blood, sampled from a patient treated with photon-based radiotherapy. Receptors were obtained from a woman between 40 and 55 years old with cholangiocarcinoma.

J is TRBJ1-1 and V is TRBV6-6; maybe TRBD1 (5 bases). The V end was cut by 8 bases, the J end by 4 bases, with 17 bases between. CDR3 size: 14 residues. Germline values: CDR1 MNHNY, CDR2 SVGAGI (reference sequence). Here the CDR3 reads CASSLGFGGTEAFF. CDR3 sequence (DNA): TGTGCCAGCTCCCTCGGTTTTGGGGGCACTGAAGCTTTCTTT.

A single count supports this clone. The rearrangement uses TRBV28 and TRBJ1-2, with no clear D. The CDR3 sequence is 14 residues long. V shed 2 bases and J shed 12 bases, with 19 bases lying between them. CDR1 and CDR2 from the germline V gene are MDHEN and SYDVKM. CDR3 protein: CASSLRPRRGSDTF. CDR3 nucleotides: TGTGCCAGCAGTTTACGTCCAAGGCGGGGATCGGACACCTTC.

The chain combines TRBV5-4 with TRBJ1-1; TRBD1 might be the D (5 bases). The CDR3 length is 15 residues. Germline V gene lookup returns CDR1 SGHNT and CDR2 YYREEE (reference sequence). V lost 1 base, J lost 1 base, and 11 bases lay in between. CDR3 sequence (DNA): TGTGCCAGCAGCTTGCCCCAGGGTCGGAACACTGAAGCTTTCTTT. Translation gives CASSLPQGRNTEAFF.

This chain links TRBV10-2 with TRBJ2-7; 10 bases map to TRBD2. The germline CDR1 and CDR2 sequences are WSHSY and SAAADI. The CDR3 extends over 15 amino acids. With V trimmed by 3 bases and J by 2 bases, 4 bases remained unmatched. The CDR3 is CASSDQAGGTYEQYF. The CDR3 DNA sequence: TGCGCCAGCAGTGATCAAGCGGGGGGGACCTACGAGCAGTACTTC.

The rearrangement uses TRBV28 and TRBJ2-1, with unresolved D. The CDR3 totals 8 residues. CDR1 and CDR2 from the germline V gene are MDHEN and SYDVKM. The CDR3 bases are TGTGCTGTCAATGAGCAGTTCTTC. Protein: CAVNEQFF.

The J gene is TRBJ1-5, the V gene TRBV9, with 10 bases aligning to TRBD1. The CDR3 extends over 14 amino acids. V lost 5 bases and J lost 6; bases outside the gene matches: 5. Germline CDR1 is SGDLS and CDR2 is YYNGEE. The CDR3 is CASSPTGGGQPQHF. The CDR3 nucleotides are TGTGCCAGCAGTCCGACAGGGGGCGGTCAGCCCCAGCATTTT.

The rearrangement links TRBV28 to TRBJ2-4, with D perhaps matching TRBD1 or TRBD2 (5 bases each). The CDR3 has 16 residues. Germline V gives CDR1 MDHEN, CDR2 SYDVKM. Trimming left V 3 bases short and J 5 bases short, with 17 bases between. DNA of the CDR3: TGTGCCAGCAGTTTGCGCCGTCGACGAGGGGAAAACATTCAGTACTTC. Its translation is CASSLRRRRGENIQYF.

V gene TRBV19 combines with J gene TRBJ2-6; no clear D. Germline lookup yields CDR1 LNHDA and CDR2 SQIVND (reference sequence). CDR3 length: 14 amino acids. V was trimmed by 5 bases and J by 1 base, leaving 6 bases between them. The chain's CDR3 is CASSARSGANVLTF. The CDR3 coding sequence is TGTGCCAGTAGTGCCCGATCTGGGGCCAACGTCCTGACTTTC.

The V and J genes are TRBV19 and TRBJ1-5; D is undetermined. The ends were cut back, 0 bases at V and 1 base at J, with 10 bases in the middle. The germline gives CDR1 LNHDA, CDR2 SQIVND (reference sequence). CDR3 size: 16 residues. CDR3 bases: TGTGCCAGTAGTATAGAGGGAGTCCCAAGCAATCAGCCCCAGCATTTT. This codes for CASSIEGVPSNQPQHF.

J is TRBJ1-6 and V is TRBV6-1; D gene ambiguous. The CDR3 spans 13 residues. Germline V lookup: CDR1 MNHNS, CDR2 SASEGT. Trimming left V 7 bases short and J 7 bases short, with 11 bases between. The CDR3 DNA reads TGTGCCAGCAACCCGGACGGGAATTCACCCCTCCACTTT. Protein sequence: CASNPDGNSPLHF.

The chain links TRBV5-1 to TRBJ2-1; D might be TRBD2 (6 bases). Germline lookup yields CDR1 SGHRS and CDR2 YFSETQ. Trimming left V 4 bases short and J 10 bases short, with 21 bases between. This CDR3 is 15 amino acids long. CDR3 amino acids: CASSPYGRGPGEQFF. Here the CDR3 DNA reads TGCGCCAGCAGCCCCTATGGGCGGGGACCCGGGGAGCAGTTCTTC. The complete variable domain, with remaining parts taken from reference TRBV5-1 and TRBJ2-1, reads KAGVTQTPRYLIKTRGQQVTLSCSPISGHRSVSWYQQTPGQGLQFLFEYFSETQRNKGNFPGRFSGRQFSNSRSEMNVSTLELGDSALYLCASSPYGRGPGEQFFGPGTRLTVL.

Only one count was recorded for this clone. The rearrangement joins TRBV4-1 to TRBJ2-7; 9 positions agree with TRBD1. V dropped 3 bases and J dropped 3; count of bases not matched to a gene: 6. Germline CDR1 and CDR2: MGHRA and YSYEKL. The CDR3 extends over 15 amino acids. CDR3 sequence: CASSHPQGAGYEQYF. The CDR3 DNA reads TGCGCCAGCAGCCATCCACAGGGGGCTGGCTACGAGCAGTACTTC.

This chain connects TRBV4-1 to TRBJ2-7, with 7 bases that match TRBD1. Germline trimming cut 0 bases from V and 0 bases from J; bases unmatched to any gene: 5. The CDR3 is made up of 16 amino acids. Germline V lookup: CDR1 MGHRA, CDR2 YSYEKL. The CDR3 coding sequence is TGCGCCAGCAGCCAAGAGGACAGGACCACCTCCTACGAGCAGTACTTC. It codes for CASSQEDRTTSYEQYF.

V is TRBV29-1 and J is TRBJ1-1; D gene ambiguous. This CDR3 has 12 residues. The V end lost 2 bases, the J end lost 6 bases, and 10 bases lay between the germline ends. Germline CDR1 reads SQVTM; CDR2 reads ANQGSEA. CDR3 DNA sequence: TGCAGCGTTGAAACTGGGTGGGCTGAAGCTTTCTTT. Residues: CSVETGWAEAFF.

The chain employs TRBV5-8 and TRBJ1-2; D is ambiguous. The CDR3 has 12 residues. The V end lost 4 bases, the J end lost 8 bases, and 12 bases lay between the germline ends. Germline V gene data show CDR1 as SGHTS and CDR2 as YDEGEE. The CDR3 nucleotides are TGTGCCAGCAGCGCGGACCCAAGAGGCTACACCTTC. Protein product: CASSADPRGYTF.

CDR3 protein: CASRPGTPYGEAFF. The DNA for the CDR3 is TGTGCCAGCAGACCGGGGACACCCTATGGTGAAGCTTTCTTT. The chain is built from TRBV11-2 and TRBJ1-1, with a tentative D call TRBD1 (6 bases). The CDR3 contains 14 residues. CDR1 is SGHAT and CDR2 is FQNNGV in the germline V gene. The V end lost 6 bases, the J end lost 7 bases, and 18 bases lay between the germline ends.